A single sample is the source of the 10 T cell receptor beta chains below, sequenced in a study (dated by TCRdb to 2014 to 2015). Cells that were CD4+CD25+CD127-/low were isolated as Tregs. Libraries came from 5' RACE. Sequencer: Illumina MiSeq. The public reads were run again by TCRdb, first through fastp at Q25 and then through MiXCR, and only productive beta chains were kept. Here each entry gathers all rows of one CDR3 protein and keeps the most common genes and DNA. For this sample the table gives about 12,000 distinct CDR3 sequences, of which about 51% were detected only once. About 12% of the sample goes to the ten largest clones. What was sequenced was tumor-infiltrating Tregs sorted from the breast tumor. The receptors shown here come from a female donor with breast cancer.

This sequence joins TRBV7-2 and TRBJ2-3, with D perhaps TRBD2 (6 bases). The germline CDR1 and CDR2 sequences are SGHTA and FQGNSA. CDR3 length: 15 residues. V lost 8 bases to trimming and J lost 2 bases, with 17 bases between them. This CDR3 is CASRRQLADTDTQYF. DNA for the CDR3: TGTGCCAGCCGAAGGCAACTAGCAGACACAGATACGCAGTATTTT.

The chain employs TRBV25-1 and TRBJ2-5; TRBD2 might be the D (6 bases). V shed 7 bases and J shed 4 bases, with 10 bases lying between them. The CDR3 has 12 amino acids. The V gene's germline CDR1 is MGHDK and CDR2 SYGVNS. The CDR3 reads CASTHGGETQYF. CDR3 coding DNA: TGTGCCAGCACCCACGGGGGAGAGACCCAGTACTTC.

This clonotype is medium-sized (0.01 to 0.1%). This chain links TRBV29-1 with TRBJ2-7; 7 positions agree with TRBD1. The CDR3 is made up of 14 amino acids. Germline-derived CDR1 and CDR2 are SQVTM and ANQGSEA. Trimming cost V 0 bases and J 0 bases; bases outside gene matches: 2. The CDR3 sequence: CSVEEWDSSYEQYF. As DNA, the CDR3 is TGCAGCGTTGAAGAATGGGACAGCTCCTACGAGCAGTACTTC.

The gene calls are TRBV4-2 and TRBJ1-2; 10 nucleotides agree with TRBD1. The CDR3 consists of 15 residues. CDR1 and CDR2 (germline): LGHNA, YNFKEQ. Trimming at V came to 0 bases and at J to 7 bases, leaving 5 bases not matched to a gene. The CDR3 reads CASSQDGDRGTGYTF. CDR3 nucleotide sequence: TGTGCCAGCAGCCAAGACGGGGACAGGGGCACTGGCTACACCTTC.

In regard to this clonotype: A much larger clonotype is one base distant, so this may be a read error. This chain uses TRBV12-3 or TRBV12-4 with TRBJ1-6, with 7 bases that match TRBD1. The CDR3 length is 13 residues. The J segment lost 10 bases and the V segment lost 5 bases, leaving 5 bases of the junction unmatched. For the CDR3, the DNA is TGTGCCAGCAGTCAGACAGGGATCTCACCCCTCCACTTT. As protein: CASSQTGISPLHF.

In its sample, this clonotype was seen a few times. The V gene is TRBV12-3 or TRBV12-4, the J gene TRBJ2-7; D call uncertain. The CDR3 loop spans 13 amino acids. Trimming stripped 3 bases from V and 5 bases from J, with 11 bases between. The chain's CDR3 is CASSFTPWDEQYF. The CDR3 region has the DNA TGTGCCAGCAGTTTTACCCCCTGGGACGAGCAGTACTTC.

The chain carries TRBV3-1 and TRBJ1-2; TRBD1 agrees at 8 bases. The V segment lost 4 bases and the J segment 7 bases; nucleotides outside the gene matches: 5. The germline CDR1 and CDR2 sequences are LGHDT and YNNKEL (reference sequence). The CDR3 consists of 13 residues. The CDR3 DNA sequence: TGTGCCAGCAGCCCCAGACAGGGGAGTGGCTACACCTTC. Amino acids: CASSPRQGSGYTF.

This clonotype has a handful of counts. The chain links TRBV20-1 to TRBJ1-5, with 7 bases matching TRBD1. The CDR3 loop spans 13 amino acids. Trimming removed 3 bases from V and 3 bases from J; junction bases left unmatched: 2. The V gene's germline CDR1 is DFQATT and CDR2 SNEGSKA (reference sequence). Here the CDR3 reads CSARTGINQPQHF. The CDR3 DNA reads TGCAGTGCTAGGACAGGGATCAATCAGCCCCAGCATTTT.

The genes are TRBV6-2 or TRBV6-3 and TRBJ2-4; D is possibly TRBD1 (6 bases). Deletions cut 6 bases from V and 1 base from J, with 28 bases between. Germline V gene sequence: CDR1 MNHEY, CDR2 SVGEGT. The CDR3 is 20 amino acids. CDR3 residues: CASSETRTVILSGAKNIQYF. CDR3 DNA sequence: TGTGCCAGCAGCGAGACAAGGACAGTAATTTTATCCGGGGCCAAAAACATTCAGTACTTC.

The rearrangement links TRBV11-2 to TRBJ2-3, with TRBD1 as a possible D gene (5 bases). The ends were cut back, 5 bases at V and 15 bases at J, with 24 bases in the middle. The CDR3 covers 14 residues. Germline-derived CDR1 and CDR2 are SGHAT and FQNNGV. The CDR3 spells CASSHNSDTHVGYF. Here the CDR3 DNA reads TGTGCCAGCAGCCATAATTCGGACACCCACGTGGGTTATTTT.